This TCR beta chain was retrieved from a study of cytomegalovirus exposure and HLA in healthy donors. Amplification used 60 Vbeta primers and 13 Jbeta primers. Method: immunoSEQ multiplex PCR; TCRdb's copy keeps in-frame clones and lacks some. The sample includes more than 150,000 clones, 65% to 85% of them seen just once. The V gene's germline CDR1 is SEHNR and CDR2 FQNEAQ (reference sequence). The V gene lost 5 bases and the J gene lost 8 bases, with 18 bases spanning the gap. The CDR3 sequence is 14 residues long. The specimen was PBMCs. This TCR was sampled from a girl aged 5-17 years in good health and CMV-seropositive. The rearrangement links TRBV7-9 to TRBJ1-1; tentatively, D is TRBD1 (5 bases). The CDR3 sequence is CASSPQEGIREAFF. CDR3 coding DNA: TGTGCCAGCAGCCCCCAGGAGGGGATAAGGGAAGCTTTCTTT. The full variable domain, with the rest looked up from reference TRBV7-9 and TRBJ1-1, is DTGVSQNPRHKITKRGQNVTFRCDPISEHNRLYWYRQTLGQGPEFLTYFQNEAQLEKSRLLSDRFSAERPKGSFSTLEIQRTEQGDSAMYLCASSPQEGIREAFFGQGTRLTVV.